One and the same sample provided the 19 T cell receptor beta chains below, sequenced in a study of T cells after posttransplantation cyclophosphamide. Measured with immunoSEQ multiplex PCR; TCRdb has only the in-frame clones, and not every one. The sample includes 40,000 to 55,000 clones, none of them occurring once. The source material was PBMCs. The source is a man aged 35 to 55 in good health, CMV-negative, and a related stem cell transplant donor.

This clone was seen many times. The J gene is TRBJ1-4, the V gene TRBV28; tentative D call: TRBD1 (5 bases). This CDR3 is built from 18 residues. V lost 6 bases to trimming and J lost 4 bases, with 24 bases between them. Germline CDR1 MDHEN, CDR2 SYDVKM. The CDR3 DNA reads TGTGCCAGCAGAACCCGCTCCGGAGGGAGGGGAGGTAATGAAAAACTGTTTTTT. Amino acid sequence: CASRTRSGGRGGNEKLFF.

The chain links TRBV11-2 to TRBJ1-6; TRBD1 matches at 9 bases. CDR1 SGHAT and CDR2 FQNNGV come from the germline V gene. This CDR3 has 17 amino acids. J lost 4 bases, V lost 1 base, and 5 bases had no gene match. CDR3 coding DNA: TGTGCCAGCAGCTTAGTGGGGACAGGGTTTTATAATTCACCCCTCCACTTT. This sequence encodes CASSLVGTGFYNSPLHF.

There are many counts of this clone. The genes are TRBV30 and TRBJ2-3, with 9 positions matching TRBD2. The CDR3 extends over 14 amino acids. Germline V lookup: CDR1 GTSNPN, CDR2 SVGIG (reference sequence). J was trimmed by 1 base and V by 4 bases; bases with no gene match: 3. The CDR3: CAWNPSGGTDTQYF. DNA for the CDR3: TGTGCCTGGAACCCTAGCGGGGGCACAGATACGCAGTATTTT.

The chain uses TRBV6-1 and TRBJ2-2, with D unclear. The germline V and J ends were trimmed by 5 bases and 6 bases, with 4 bases remaining between them. The CDR3 loop spans 11 amino acids. Germline CDR1 is MNHNS and CDR2 is SASEGT. The chain's CDR3 is CASSRAGELFF. CDR3 DNA: TGTGCCAGCAGTCGCGCCGGGGAGCTGTTTTTT.

This clone has at least ten counts. The chain has TRBV28 and TRBJ2-1, with 12 bases fitting TRBD2. With 7 bases clipped from V and 5 bases from J, the junction kept 6 bases outside the gene matches. CDR1 and CDR2 (germline): MDHEN, SYDVKM. This CDR3 region has 15 residues. The CDR3 coding sequence is TGTGCCAGCACCAGGGGACTAGCGGGTCACAATGAGCAGTTCTTC. This sequence encodes CASTRGLAGHNEQFF. The variable domain in full, with the rest retrieved from reference TRBV28 and TRBJ2-1, is DVKVTQSSRYLVKRTGEKVFLECVQDMDHENMFWYRQDPGLGLRLIYFSYDVKMKEKGDIPEGYSVSREKKERFSLILESASTNQTSMYLCASTRGLAGHNEQFFGPGTRLTVL.

In this sample, this clone turned up many times. The rearrangement uses TRBV5-1 and TRBJ2-5; D perhaps matches TRBD2 (6 bases). The CDR3 extends over 16 amino acids. Trimming stripped 9 bases from V and 2 bases from J, with 23 bases between. Germline V lookup: CDR1 SGHRS, CDR2 YFSETQ. This CDR3 reads CATSVGWRGTQETQYF. The CDR3 coding sequence is TGCGCCACCTCAGTAGGGTGGAGGGGAACTCAAGAGACCCAGTACTTC.

This clone was counted ten times or more. This rearrangement joins TRBV7-9 to TRBJ2-7; 13 nucleotides line up with TRBD2. This CDR3 region has 16 residues. CDR1 SEHNR and CDR2 FQNEAQ come from the germline V gene (reference sequence). The junction had 6 bases not matched to a gene; V was cut back by 3 bases and J by 4 bases. The chain's CDR3 is CASSLIVTSGRYEQYF. DNA of the CDR3: TGTGCCAGCAGCTTGATCGTGACTAGCGGGAGGTACGAGCAGTACTTC.

This clone was counted ten times or more. This chain joins TRBV7-9 and TRBJ2-2; TRBD2 matches 9 bases. The V gene end was trimmed by 3 bases and the J gene end by 5 bases; junction bases not matched to a gene: 7. CDR3 length: 16 residues. The germline V gene encodes CDR1 SEHNR and CDR2 FQNEAQ (reference sequence). This chain's CDR3 is CASSFSETSGTGELFF. CDR3 DNA sequence: TGTGCCAGCAGCTTCTCCGAGACTAGCGGTACCGGGGAGCTGTTTTTT.

This clone was seen ten or more times. This chain joins TRBV6-5 and TRBJ1-1; D possibly corresponds to TRBD1 (5 bases). There are 12 residues in the CDR3. V lost 8 bases to trimming and J lost 3 bases, with 10 bases between them. The germline CDR1 and CDR2 sequences are MNHEY and SVGAGI. The CDR3 bases are TGTGCCAGCTTAGGGGATGACACTGAAGCTTTCTTT. Its translation: CASLGDDTEAFF.

This clone was detected many times. The rearrangement uses TRBV2 and TRBJ1-5, with 10 bases that match TRBD1. Trimming removed 3 bases from V and 0 bases from J; junction bases left unmatched: 8. The CDR3 has 18 residues. Germline V gives CDR1 SNHLY, CDR2 FYNNEI. The CDR3 DNA reads as TGTGCCAGCAGTGATTTGGGACAGGGGCCCAATAGCAATCAGCCCCAGCATTTT. This sequence encodes CASSDLGQGPNSNQPQHF.

This clone came up many times. The gene calls are TRBV4-1 and TRBJ1-1; tentative D call: TRBD1 (5 bases). CDR3 length equals 15 residues. Germline lookup yields CDR1 MGHRA and CDR2 YSYEKL. Between the trimmed V and J ends, which lost 1 base and 3 bases, there was a span of 12 bases. The CDR3 reads CASSQVTGWYTEAFF. The CDR3 nucleotides are TGCGCCAGCAGCCAAGTAACAGGTTGGTACACTGAAGCTTTCTTT.

The gene calls are TRBV7-9 and TRBJ1-6; the D gene is possibly TRBD1 (5 bases). V was pared by 1 base and J by 6 bases, with 7 bases between. This CDR3 has 14 residues. The germline V gene encodes CDR1 SEHNR and CDR2 FQNEAQ (reference sequence). The CDR3 reads CASSLGQSNSPLHF. In DNA, the CDR3 is TGTGCCAGCAGCTTAGGACAGTCTAATTCACCCCTCCACTTT.

This clone was seen at least ten times. The chain uses TRBV29-1 and TRBJ2-7; 11 bases align to TRBD1. Germline assignment: CDR1 SQVTM and CDR2 ANQGSEA. V dropped 7 bases and J dropped 4; count of bases not matched to a gene: 6. This CDR3 is built from 13 residues. The CDR3 nucleotides are TGCAGCGGGAGGACAGGGGGCAATTACGAGCAGTACTTC. Translated, it gives CSGRTGGNYEQYF.

At least ten counts were recorded for this clone. The V gene is TRBV9, the J gene TRBJ2-2; 7 bases align to TRBD2. This CDR3 comprises 15 residues. The J segment lost 5 bases and the V segment lost 3 bases, leaving 7 bases of the junction unmatched. Germline V CDR1 and CDR2: SGDLS, YYNGEE. CDR3 in DNA: TGTGCCAGCAGCGGGGTTCGGCGGGAGACCGGGGAGCTGTTTTTT. This encodes CASSGVRRETGELFF.

This clone was counted many times. The chain recombines TRBV28 with TRBJ2-5; 13 bases fit TRBD2. V shed 5 bases and J 6 bases; nucleotides not matched to a gene: 9. From germline, CDR1 is MDHEN and CDR2 SYDVKM. CDR3 length: 16 residues. The CDR3 DNA is TGTGCCAGCAGTCCCTGGACTAGCGGGAGCGGGAAGACCCAGTACTTC. Residues: CASSPWTSGSGKTQYF.

This clone was observed many times. J is TRBJ1-3 and V is TRBV7-3; D gene unclear. From germline, CDR1 is SGHTA and CDR2 FQGTGA. The CDR3 length is 15 residues. V lost 4 bases to trimming and J lost 0 bases, with 10 bases between them. The CDR3 spells CASSSSGSSGNTIYF. The CDR3 nucleotides read TGTGCCAGCAGCTCCTCTGGGAGCTCTGGAAACACCATATATTTT.

This clone was seen at least ten times. J is TRBJ1-5 and V is TRBV28, with 7 bases identical to TRBD1. Germline lookup yields CDR1 MDHEN and CDR2 SYDVKM. The CDR3 totals 14 residues. The junction had 7 bases not matched to a gene; V was cut back by 5 bases and J by 6 bases. CDR3 amino acids: CASSRQGRVQPQHF. The CDR3 region has the DNA TGTGCCAGCAGTCGACAGGGTAGGGTTCAGCCCCAGCATTTT.

This clone came up many times. The chain carries TRBV13 and TRBJ2-5; tentatively, D is TRBD2 (7 bases). The CDR3 is 16 residues long. V lost 2 bases to trimming and J lost 2 bases, with 15 bases between them. Per germline, CDR1 PRHDT and CDR2 FYEKMQ (reference sequence). CDR3 loop: CASSLPEGGRQETQYF. The CDR3 coding sequence is TGTGCCAGCAGCTTACCCGAGGGGGGGAGGCAAGAGACCCAGTACTTC.

This clone was seen at least ten times. This chain uses TRBV19 with TRBJ1-5; TRBD1 agrees at 7 bases. There are 16 residues in the CDR3. Losses at the gene ends were 1 base for V and 7 bases for J; bases not matched to a gene: 10. Germline V CDR1 and CDR2: LNHDA, SQIVND (reference sequence). CDR3 region: CASSIGNRGFWQPQHF. CDR3 coding DNA: TGTGCCAGTAGTATAGGAAACAGGGGATTTTGGCAGCCCCAGCATTTT.